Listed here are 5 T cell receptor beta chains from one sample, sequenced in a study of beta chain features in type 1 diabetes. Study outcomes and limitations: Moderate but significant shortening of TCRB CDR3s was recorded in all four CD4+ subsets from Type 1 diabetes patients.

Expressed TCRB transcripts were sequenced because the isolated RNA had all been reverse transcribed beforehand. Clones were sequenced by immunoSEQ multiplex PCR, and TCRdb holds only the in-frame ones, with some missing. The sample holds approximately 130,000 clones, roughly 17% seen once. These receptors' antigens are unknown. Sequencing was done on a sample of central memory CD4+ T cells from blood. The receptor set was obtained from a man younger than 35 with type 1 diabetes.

The CDR3 loop reads CASSTIILAGDHEQYF. CDR3 nucleotide sequence: TGTGCCAGCAGCACCATCATCCTAGCGGGAGACCACGAGCAGTACTTC. The chain combines TRBV5-4 with TRBJ2-7, with TRBD2 matching over 10 bases. CDR1 SGHNT and CDR2 YYREEE come from the germline V gene (reference sequence). The V and J ends lost 4 bases and 5 bases, in that order; junction bases with no gene match: 12. The CDR3 totals 16 residues.

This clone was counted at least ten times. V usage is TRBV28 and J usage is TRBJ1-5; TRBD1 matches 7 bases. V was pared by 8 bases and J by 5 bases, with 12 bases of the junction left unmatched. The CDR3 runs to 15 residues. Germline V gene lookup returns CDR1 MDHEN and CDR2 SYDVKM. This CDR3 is CASCAAGTAYQPQHF. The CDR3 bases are TGTGCCAGCTGTGCCGCTGGGACAGCTTATCAGCCCCAGCATTTT.

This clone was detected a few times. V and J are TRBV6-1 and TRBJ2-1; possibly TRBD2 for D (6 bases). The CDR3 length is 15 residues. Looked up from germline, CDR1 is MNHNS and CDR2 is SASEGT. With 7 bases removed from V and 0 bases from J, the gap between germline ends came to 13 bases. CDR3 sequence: CASTGTHSSYNEQFF. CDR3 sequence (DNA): TGTGCCAGCACCGGGACTCACAGCTCCTACAATGAGCAGTTCTTC.

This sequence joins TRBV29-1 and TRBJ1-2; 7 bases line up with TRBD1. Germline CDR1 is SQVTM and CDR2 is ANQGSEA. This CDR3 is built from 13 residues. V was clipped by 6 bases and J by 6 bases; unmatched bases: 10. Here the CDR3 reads CSVGEGASDGYTF. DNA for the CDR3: TGCAGCGTCGGAGAGGGGGCTTCCGATGGCTACACCTTC.

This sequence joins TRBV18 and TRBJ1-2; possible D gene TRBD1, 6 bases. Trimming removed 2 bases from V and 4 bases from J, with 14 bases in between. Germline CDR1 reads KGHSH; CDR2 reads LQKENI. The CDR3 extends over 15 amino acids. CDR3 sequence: CASSPNRVVAYGYTF. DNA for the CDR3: TGTGCCAGCTCACCAAACAGGGTTGTGGCCTATGGCTACACCTTC.